Following are 23 T cell receptor beta chains from one sample sequenced in a study of metastatic and nonmetastatic thyroid tumors. MiXCR was used by TCRdb to re-call the PCR reads. Of 20,000 to 25,000 clones in the sample, about a quarter were seen once. Until they underwent thyroid surgery, no patient had received any treatment. The sequenced sample was tumor tissue. These receptors came from a female donor with papillary thyroid cancer or a benign thyroid nodule (not recorded which). Some clones in this sample may be carry-over from other donors' samples.

This clone was detected many times. The V call is TRBV15, the J call TRBJ2-4; 7 bases are a match to TRBD1. Germline V lookup: CDR1 LNHNV, CDR2 YYDKDF (reference sequence). CDR3 length: 19 residues. Trimming removed 0 bases from V and 0 bases from J; junction bases left unmatched: 11. CDR3 coding DNA: TGTGCCACCAGCAGAGATGTGGCAGGGGGACAACTAGCCAAAAACATTCAGTACTTC. Translated, it gives CATSRDVAGGQLAKNIQYF.

This clone was observed at least ten times. The V call is TRBV4-3, the J call TRBJ2-3; no reliable D call. The CDR3 loop spans 13 amino acids. Trimming stripped 4 bases from V and 3 bases from J, with 8 bases between. The germline V gene encodes CDR1 LGHNA and CDR2 YSLEER. CDR3 residues: CASSPALTDTQYF. The CDR3 coding sequence is TGCGCCAGCAGCCCGGCTCTAACAGATACGCAGTATTTT.

CDR3 in amino acids: CASSYDDRGGYEQYV. Written as DNA, the CDR3 is TGTGCCAGCAGTTATGATGACAGGGGAGGCTACGAGCAGTACGTC. The chain carries TRBV6-6 and TRBJ2-7; 8 bases match TRBD1. The CDR3 is made up of 15 amino acids. Germline V gene data show CDR1 as MNHNY and CDR2 as SVGAGI (reference sequence). V gave up 3 bases and J gave up 3 bases; unmatched junction bases: 7.

By share, this clone counts as medium-sized (0.01 to 0.1%). The genes are TRBV4-1 and TRBJ2-7; 10 bases map to TRBD2. The CDR3 has 13 amino acids. The V gene's germline CDR1 is MGHRA and CDR2 YSYEKL. The V and J ends lost 4 bases and 4 bases, in that order; junction bases with no gene match: 1. The CDR3 sequence: CASSRTSGYEQYF. CDR3 in DNA: TGCGCCAGCAGCCGGACTAGCGGTTACGAGCAGTACTTC.

This clone showed up many times. DNA of the CDR3: TGTGCCAGCAGCCCTGGGGCAGCGGGGGGGCTGGAGACCCAGTACTTC. Translation: CASSPGAAGGLETQYF. The chain couples TRBV9 to TRBJ2-5; 10 bases are shared with TRBD2. Germline CDR1 is SGDLS and CDR2 is YYNGEE. This CDR3 has 16 amino acids. The V gene end was trimmed by 4 bases and the J gene end by 5 bases; junction bases not matched to a gene: 11.

This clone is termed medium-sized. J is TRBJ1-2 and V is TRBV7-2; tentatively, D is TRBD1 (6 bases). V was shortened by 1 base and J by 3 bases, with 6 bases between the two germline ends. There are 13 residues in the CDR3. Germline CDR1 is SGHTA and CDR2 is FQGNSA. CDR3 sequence (DNA): TGTGCCAGCAGCTTAGGGACAGACTATGGCTACACCTTC. Translation gives CASSLGTDYGYTF.

This clone has a handful of counts. This rearrangement joins TRBV28 to TRBJ2-3; TRBD2 matches 12 bases. There are 15 residues in the CDR3. The V gene's germline CDR1 is MDHEN and CDR2 SYDVKM. With 5 bases clipped from V and 4 bases from J, the junction kept 4 bases outside the gene matches. The CDR3 DNA sequence: TGTGCCAGCAGTCGACTAGCGGGAGAAGCAGATACGCAGTATTTT. This gives the protein CASSRLAGEADTQYF.

Worth noting for this clone: Sequence at one end of the junction differs from germline and may be a read error. The chain uses TRBV6-4 and TRBJ2-1; TRBD2 aligns across 11 bases. CDR1 MRHNA and CDR2 SNTAGT come from the germline V gene. The CDR3 loop spans 14 amino acids. Here the CDR3 reads CASIDSSGGTEQFF. CDR3 in DNA: TGTGCCAGCATTGACTCTAGCGGGGGGACTGAGCAGTTCTTC.

This clone was counted at least ten times. V usage is TRBV13 and J usage is TRBJ2-2; 11 bases line up with TRBD1. Looked up from germline, CDR1 is PRHDT and CDR2 is FYEKMQ (reference sequence). V lost 5 bases to trimming and J lost 6 bases; unmatched junction nucleotides: 5. The CDR3 has 15 residues. Written as DNA, the CDR3 is TGTGCCAGCAGCGATCGGGACAGGGGGGCCGGGGAGCTGTTTTTT. Protein product: CASSDRDRGAGELFF. The variable domain in full, with the rest retrieved from reference TRBV13 and TRBJ2-2, is AAGVIQSPRHLIKEKRETATLKCYPIPRHDTVYWYQQGPGQDPQFLISFYEKMQSDKGSIPDRFSAQQFSDYHSELNMSSLELGDSALYFCASSDRDRGAGELFFGEGSRLTVL.

A word on this clone: A junction end diverges from the germline sequence, so it may reflect a read error. The J gene is TRBJ2-3, the V gene TRBV30; TRBD2 matches at 8 bases. The CDR3 consists of 15 residues. The germline V gene has CDR1 GTSNPN and CDR2 SVGIG (reference sequence). Written as DNA, the CDR3 is TGTGGCTGGAGTTTCGCGGGGGGCCGGACAGATACGCAGTATTTT. This codes for CGWSFAGGRTDTQYF.

The rearrangement links TRBV20-1 to TRBJ1-6; TRBD1 agrees at 7 bases. The V and J ends lost 5 bases and 7 bases, in that order; junction bases with no gene match: 8. Germline V CDR1 and CDR2: DFQATT, SNEGSKA (reference sequence). The CDR3 extends over 14 amino acids. CDR3 loop: CSAAHGTENSPLHF. The CDR3 DNA reads as TGCAGTGCTGCCCACGGGACAGAAAATTCACCCCTCCACTTT.

There are many counts of this clone. The gene calls are TRBV7-3 and TRBJ2-7; the D gene is possibly TRBD2 (6 bases). V lost 1 base to trimming and J lost 3 bases, with 13 bases between them. CDR1 is SGHTA, CDR2 FQGTGA, per germline. This CDR3 has 15 residues. The CDR3 reads CASSLMSSGYYEQYF. The CDR3 DNA reads as TGTGCCAGCAGCTTAATGTCGAGCGGGTACTACGAGCAGTACTTC.

This clone showed up many times. The J gene is TRBJ2-2, the V gene TRBV9; D unclear. V lost 2 bases, J lost 3 bases, and 14 bases lay in between. The CDR3 covers 16 residues. Germline lookup yields CDR1 SGDLS and CDR2 YYNGEE. CDR3 protein: CASSVRAPPDTGELFF. In nucleotides, the CDR3 is TGTGCCAGCAGCGTCCGGGCCCCCCCCGACACCGGGGAGCTGTTTTTT.

Concerning this clone itself: This may stem from a read error, because a much larger clone lies one nucleotide away. The chain is built from TRBV6-1 and TRBJ2-2; the D is unclear. Between the trimmed V and J ends, which lost 7 bases and 10 bases, there was a span of 10 bases. Germline V lookup: CDR1 MNHNS, CDR2 SASEGT. This CDR3 is built from 11 residues. CDR3 loop: CASILGVELFF. The DNA of the CDR3 is TGTGCCAGCATCCTCGGAGTGGAGCTGTTTTTT.

With respect to this clone: A junction end diverges from the germline sequence, so it may reflect a read error. V gene TRBV7-3 combines with J gene TRBJ2-2; 7 nucleotides match TRBD2. Germline V lookup: CDR1 SGHTA, CDR2 FQGTGA. This CDR3 contains 16 residues. The CDR3 DNA follows: TGTGCCAGCAGCTCCTCCGGGGGGATCAACACCTGGGAGCTGTTTTTT. This translates into CASSSSGGINTWELFF.

Judged by abundance, this clone is medium-sized. V and J are TRBV7-9 and TRBJ2-6; no definite D call. Germline-derived CDR1 and CDR2 are SEHNR and FQNEAQ (reference sequence). The ends were cut back, 5 bases at V and 2 bases at J, with 7 bases in the middle. This CDR3 is 14 amino acids long. CDR3 in amino acids: CASSALTGANVLTF. Written as DNA, the CDR3 is TGTGCCAGCAGCGCCCTAACTGGGGCCAACGTCCTGACTTTC.

This clone has only a few counts. One junction end disagrees with the germline gene, perhaps due to a read error. The chain has TRBV6-5 and TRBJ1-1, with D possibly matching TRBD1 (6 bases). Germline V lookup: CDR1 MNHEY, CDR2 SVGAGI. The CDR3 totals 12 residues. CDR3: CASSLNRGRDLF. For the CDR3, the DNA is TGTGCCAGCAGCTTAAATAGGGGGAGAGATCTCTTT.

This clone was counted between two and nine times. It may be a read error: a sequence one base away is much more abundant. This chain connects TRBV7-2 to TRBJ2-3; D ambiguous. Germline V lookup: CDR1 SGHTA, CDR2 FQGNSA. V was clipped by 2 bases and J by 2 bases, with 11 bases between them. The CDR3 spans 15 residues. The CDR3, as DNA: TGTGCCAGCAGCTTACAGTACTCGAACACAGATACGCAGTATTTT. It yields the protein CASSLQYSNTDTQYF.

This clone was detected ten times or more. With a much larger clone just one base away, this may be a read error. The rearrangement joins TRBV6-2 or TRBV6-3 to TRBJ2-1, with D perhaps TRBD1 (7 bases). Germline CDR1 is MNHEY and CDR2 is SVGEGT. V lost 8 bases, J lost 6 bases, and 8 bases lay in between. The CDR3 totals 11 residues. The CDR3 is CASQGGNEQFF. CDR3 DNA sequence: TGTGCCAGCCAGGGGGGCAATGAGCAGTTCTTC.

In the case of this clone: A much larger clone lies one base from this, so it may be a read error. The J gene is TRBJ1-4, the V gene TRBV7-2; tentatively, D is TRBD1 (5 bases). V dropped 5 bases and J dropped 8 bases, with 21 bases sitting between them. Germline CDR1 and CDR2: SGHTA and FQGNSA. The CDR3 contains 16 residues. The CDR3, as DNA: TGTGCCAGCAGCCTTCAGTCAGGGAGGTCGGGAGAAAAACTGTTTTTT. Translating it yields CASSLQSGRSGEKLFF.

A word on this clone: This could be a read error, since a much larger clone is one nucleotide away. The chain employs TRBV6-4 and TRBJ1-5; unclear D gene. The CDR3 has 13 amino acids. CDR1 and CDR2 (germline): MRHNA, SNTAGT. V shed 3 bases and J shed 1 base, with 4 bases lying between them. CDR3 DNA: TGTGCCAGCAGTGAGTACAGCAATCAGCCCCAGCATTTT. Its translation: CASSEYSNQPQHF.

The table lists this clone with a few counts. The chain combines TRBV6-1 with TRBJ2-7; possibly TRBD2 for D (5 bases). The V and J ends lost 2 bases and 2 bases respectively, with 13 bases between them. The CDR3 length is 15 residues. Germline V gives CDR1 MNHNS, CDR2 SASEGT. CDR3 protein: CASSERLANTYEQYF. The DNA for the CDR3 is TGTGCCAGCAGTGAAAGGTTAGCGAATACCTACGAGCAGTACTTC.

There are many counts of this clone. The V and J genes are TRBV2 and TRBJ2-2, with no clear D. Trimming pared 3 bases from V and 5 bases from J, leaving 4 bases between. CDR1 is SNHLY and CDR2 is FYNNEI in the germline V gene. The CDR3 runs 12 residues. CDR3 amino acids: CASSERTGELFF. The DNA of the CDR3 is TGTGCCAGCAGTGAGAGGACCGGGGAGCTGTTTTTT.